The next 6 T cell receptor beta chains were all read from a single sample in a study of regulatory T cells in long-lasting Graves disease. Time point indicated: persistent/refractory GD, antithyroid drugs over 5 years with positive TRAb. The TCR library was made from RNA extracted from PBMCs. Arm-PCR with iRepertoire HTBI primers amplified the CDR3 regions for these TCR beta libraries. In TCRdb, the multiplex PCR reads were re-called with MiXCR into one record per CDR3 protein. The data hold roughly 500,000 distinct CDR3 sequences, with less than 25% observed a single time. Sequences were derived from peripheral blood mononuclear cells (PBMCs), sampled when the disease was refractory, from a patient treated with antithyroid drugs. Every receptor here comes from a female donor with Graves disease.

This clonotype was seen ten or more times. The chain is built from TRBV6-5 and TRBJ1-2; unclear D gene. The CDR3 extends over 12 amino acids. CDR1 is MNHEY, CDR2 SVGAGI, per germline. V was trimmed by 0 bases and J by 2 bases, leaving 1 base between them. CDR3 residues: CASSYSNYGYTF. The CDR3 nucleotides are TGTGCCAGCAGTTACTCGAACTATGGCTACACCTTC.

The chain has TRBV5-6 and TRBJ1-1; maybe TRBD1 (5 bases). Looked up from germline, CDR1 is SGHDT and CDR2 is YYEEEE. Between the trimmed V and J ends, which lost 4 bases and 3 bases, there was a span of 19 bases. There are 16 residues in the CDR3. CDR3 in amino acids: CASSQDYFREDTEAFF. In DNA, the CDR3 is TGTGCCAGCAGCCAAGACTACTTCAGGGAGGACACTGAAGCTTTCTTT.

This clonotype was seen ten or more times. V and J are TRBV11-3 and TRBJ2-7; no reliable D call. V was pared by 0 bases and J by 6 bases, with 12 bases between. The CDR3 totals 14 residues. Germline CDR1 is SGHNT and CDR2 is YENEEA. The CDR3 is CASSLDLRRGEQYF. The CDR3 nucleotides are TGTGCCAGCAGCTTAGATCTCAGGAGAGGCGAGCAGTACTTC.

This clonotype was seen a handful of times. The chain's CDR3 is CASSPPGRLYEQYF. CDR3 coding DNA: TGTGCCAGCAGCCCTCCGGGCAGACTCTACGAGCAGTACTTC. The chain joins TRBV28 to TRBJ2-7; D unclear. Germline-derived CDR1 and CDR2 are MDHEN and SYDVKM. V was clipped by 6 bases and J by 3 bases, with 15 bases between them. The CDR3 sequence is 14 residues long.

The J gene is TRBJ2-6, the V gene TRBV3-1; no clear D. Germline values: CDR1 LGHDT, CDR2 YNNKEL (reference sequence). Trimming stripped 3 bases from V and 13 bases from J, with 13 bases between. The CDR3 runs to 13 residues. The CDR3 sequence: CASSQVQLGVLTF. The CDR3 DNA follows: TGTGCCAGCAGCCAGGTCCAGCTGGGTGTCCTGACTTTC.

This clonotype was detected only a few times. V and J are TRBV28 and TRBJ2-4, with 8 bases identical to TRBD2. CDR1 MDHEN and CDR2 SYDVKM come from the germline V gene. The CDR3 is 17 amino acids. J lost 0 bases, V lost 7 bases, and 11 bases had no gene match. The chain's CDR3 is CASNSLAGPLAKNIQYF. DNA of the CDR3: TGTGCCAGCAACTCTCTAGCGGGTCCCCTAGCCAAAAACATTCAGTACTTC.